This is a list of T cell receptor beta chains from one sample in a study of T-cell memory formation after mild COVID-19. From the 5' RACE reads, TCRdb called clonotypes with MiXCR, one entry per CDR3 protein. The repertoire has a few hundred thousand distinct CDR3 sequences, more than 20% of them found once; the top ten carry roughly 23%. Source material: PBMCs or a T cell subset sorted from them (not recorded which). The receptors derive from a man aged 18 to 30 who had mild COVID-19 (a few samples of this study predate the infection). Cell type and time point are not known. Both conserved end residues are part of each CDR3. The D gene is left open where the match is weak. Rows give clone size only sometimes, using once, few, many, or a class for an expanded clone.

J,V,size,D,length,CDR3,DNA
TRBJ2-5,TRBV20-1,few,TRBD2,15,CSAAGGLAAGGTQYF,TGCAGTGCAGCCGGGGGACTAGCGGCGGGCGGGACCCAGTACTTC
TRBJ2-5,TRBV15,few,TRBD1,15,CATSRDPGGQETQYF,TGTGCCACCAGCAGAGATCCAGGGGGCCAAGAGACCCAGTACTTC
TRBJ1-1,TRBV18,NA,NA,14,CASSPNNHGGPAFF,TGTGCCAGCTCACCGAACAACCACGGGGGGCCAGCTTTCTTT
TRBJ2-6,TRBV21-1,few,NA,19,CASSNHRAERFSGANVLTF,TGTGCCAGCAGCAACCACAGGGCTGAAAGATTCTCTGGGGCCAACGTCCTGACTTTC
TRBJ2-7,TRBV7-2,NA,TRBD1,15,CASSLGTGGGNEQYF,TGTGCCAGCAGCTTAGGCACAGGGGGAGGAAACGAGCAGTACTTC
TRBJ1-5,TRBV6-2/TRBV6-3,NA,TRBD1,17,CASRRGQGADSNQPQHF,TGTGCCAGCAGAAGAGGACAGGGGGCCGATAGCAATCAGCCCCAGCATTTT
TRBJ2-3,TRBV29-1,many,TRBD1,18,CSVETWDRGLLAQDTQYF,TGCAGCGTTGAGACTTGGGACAGGGGACTCCTAGCACAAGATACGCAGTATTTT
TRBJ1-6,TRBV3-1,few,TRBD1,15,CASSQGRTGNSPLHF,TGTGCCAGCAGCCAAGGGCGGACAGGGAATTCACCCCTCCACTTT
TRBJ2-4,TRBV27,NA,NA,12,CASSVRGNIQYF,TGTGCCAGCAGTGTCCGGGGGAACATTCAGTACTTC
TRBJ2-3,TRBV4-2,NA,NA,17,CASSQDGAGGGSDTQYF,TGTGCCAGCAGCCAAGATGGGGCGGGCGGGGGCTCAGATACGCAGTATTTT
TRBJ1-5,TRBV20-1,once,TRBD1,14,CSAVGQEVNQPQHF,TGCAGTGCCGTCGGACAGGAGGTCAATCAGCCCCAGCATTTT
TRBJ1-6,TRBV7-2,NA,NA,17,CASSLSFRDGRSSPLHF,TGTGCCAGCAGCTTGTCATTTCGGGACGGGAGGAGTTCACCCCTCCACTTT
TRBJ1-2,TRBV12-3/TRBV12-4,NA,NA,12,CASRGQGLGYTF,TGTGCCAGCAGAGGGCAGGGGTTGGGCTACACCTTC
TRBJ2-2,TRBV12-3/TRBV12-4,many,NA,14,CASSTTAGTGELFF,TGTGCCAGCAGTACGACGGCAGGTACCGGGGAGCTGTTTTTT
TRBJ2-3,TRBV24-1,NA,NA,13,CATSDDASDTQYF,TGTGCCACCAGTGATGACGCCTCAGATACGCAGTATTTT
TRBJ2-5,TRBV5-1,many,NA,11,CASRVQETQYF,TGCGCCAGCCGGGTCCAAGAGACCCAGTACTTC
TRBJ1-2,TRBV28,few,NA,16,CASSFLPGGDSHGYTF,TGTGCCAGCAGTTTCCTGCCCGGGGGGGACTCCCATGGCTACACCTTC
TRBJ1-3,TRBV28,NA,NA,15,CASKSAGNSGNTIYF,TGTGCCAGCAAGTCGGCGGGCAACTCTGGAAACACCATATATTTT
TRBJ1-4,TRBV5-5,few,NA,13,CASSLEYGEKLFF,TGTGCCAGCAGCTTGGAGTACGGGGAAAAACTGTTTTTT
TRBJ2-4,TRBV27,few,NA,14,CASSWGGGLNIQYF,TGTGCCAGCAGTTGGGGGGGCGGATTAAACATTCAGTACTTC
TRBJ1-1,TRBV12-3/TRBV12-4,few,NA,14,CASSFRRGRTEAFF,TGTGCCAGCAGTTTCCGACGGGGGAGGACTGAAGCTTTCTTT
TRBJ1-1,TRBV12-3/TRBV12-4,many,NA,13,CASSMSGTVEAFF,TGTGCCAGCAGTATGAGTGGGACCGTTGAAGCTTTCTTT
TRBJ2-1,TRBV7-2,NA,NA,16,CASSLAMGAVVREQFF,TGTGCCAGCAGCTTAGCGATGGGGGCGGTGGTTCGTGAGCAGTTCTTC
TRBJ1-1,TRBV29-1,NA,TRBD1,14,CSAPGQGMNTEAFF,TGCAGCGCCCCGGGACAGGGAATGAACACTGAAGCTTTCTTT
TRBJ2-3,TRBV7-6,few,NA,15,CASSSTPTRGDTQYF,TGTGCCAGCAGCTCCACACCTACGAGGGGGGATACGCAGTATTTT
TRBJ1-2,TRBV6-5,NA,NA,13,CASSYRGYDGYTF,TGTGCCAGCAGTTACAGGGGATACGATGGCTACACCTTC
TRBJ2-2,TRBV7-8,few,NA,18,CASSSIGAAGAITGELFF,TGTGCCAGCAGCTCGATCGGGGCGGCAGGGGCTATCACCGGGGAGCTGTTTTTT
TRBJ2-3,TRBV7-8,few,NA,12,CASTHCRDTQYF,TGTGCCAGCACCCATTGCAGAGATACGCAGTATTTT
TRBJ2-1,TRBV7-2,many,NA,16,CASGTLGLSSYNEQFF,TGTGCCTCCGGTACCTTGGGCCTGAGCTCCTACAATGAGCAGTTCTTC
TRBJ2-3,TRBV4-3,many,TRBD2,15,CASSQDLAAQIKQYF,TGCGCCAGCAGCCAAGACCTAGCGGCACAGATAAAGCAGTATTTT
TRBJ2-5,TRBV7-9,NA,NA,14,CASTRQGGEETQYF,TGTGCCAGCACTCGCCAGGGGGGCGAGGAGACCCAGTACTTC
TRBJ1-2,TRBV18,NA,TRBD1,13,CASSPLGQYGYTF,TGTGCCAGCTCACCATTGGGACAGTATGGCTACACCTTC
TRBJ2-1,TRBV6-1,few,TRBD2,17,CASLRTSGGASIHEQFF,TGTGCCAGCCTCCGGACTAGCGGGGGGGCTAGTATCCATGAGCAGTTCTTC
TRBJ1-1,TRBV7-9,NA,NA,15,CASSPGSLMNTEAFF,TGTGCCAGCAGCCCAGGGAGTCTCATGAACACTGAAGCTTTCTTT
TRBJ2-2,TRBV4-3,few,TRBD2,17,CASSQEMGKRGTGELFF,TGCGCCAGCAGCCAAGAGATGGGCAAGCGGGGAACCGGGGAGCTGTTTTTT
TRBJ2-5,TRBV4-1,NA,NA,16,CASSRNGDGVRETQYF,TGCGCCAGCAGCCGGAACGGAGACGGGGTCCGAGAGACCCAGTACTTC
TRBJ1-4,TRBV7-9,NA,NA,12,CASSSDPVKLFF,TGTGCCAGCAGCTCCGACCCCGTAAAACTGTTTTTT
TRBJ1-2,TRBV6-5,NA,NA,10,CASFGVGYTF,TGTGCCAGCTTCGGGGTTGGCTACACCTTC
TRBJ2-3,TRBV4-3,NA,NA,15,CASSQGRGRQDTQYF,TGCGCCAGCAGCCAAGGGCGGGGGCGCCAAGATACGCAGTATTTT
TRBJ2-2,TRBV12-3/TRBV12-4,NA,NA,13,CASSPYIAGELFF,TGTGCCAGCAGTCCCTATATCGCCGGGGAGCTGTTTTTT
TRBJ1-1,TRBV15,NA,NA,14,CATSRDRGPSEAFF,TGTGCCACCAGCAGAGATAGAGGTCCCTCTGAAGCTTTCTTT
TRBJ1-6,TRBV5-1,few,TRBD1,16,CASSLAPAGGNSPLHF,TGCGCCAGCAGCTTGGCCCCGGCAGGGGGGAATTCACCCCTCCACTTT
TRBJ1-1,TRBV7-4,few,TRBD1,13,CASSTGQDTEAFF,TGTGCCAGCAGCACCGGACAGGACACTGAAGCTTTCTTT
TRBJ1-2,TRBV12-3/TRBV12-4,many,NA,13,CASSLGRNYGYTF,TGTGCCAGCAGCCTTGGACGGAACTATGGCTACACCTTC
TRBJ1-6,TRBV5-1,few,NA,15,CASSLGPARGSPLHF,TGCGCCAGCAGCTTGGGGCCGGCCAGGGGTTCACCCCTCCACTTT
TRBJ2-2,TRBV4-2,NA,NA,16,CASSQGGSIGTGELFF,TGTGCCAGCAGCCAAGGCGGTAGCATCGGCACCGGGGAGCTGTTTTTT
TRBJ2-6,TRBV5-1,NA,TRBD1,18,CASSLGGQGASGANVLTF,TGCGCCAGCAGCCTTGGGGGACAGGGGGCGAGCGGGGCCAACGTCCTGACTTTC
TRBJ1-1,TRBV24-1,few,TRBD1,14,CATSAGQHHTEAFF,TGTGCCACCAGTGCGGGACAGCACCACACTGAAGCTTTCTTT
TRBJ2-7,TRBV29-1,NA,TRBD1,15,CSVEDTTGGDYEQYF,TGCAGCGTTGAAGATACCACAGGGGGTGACTACGAGCAGTACTTC
TRBJ2-2,TRBV5-1,NA,NA,16,CASSLVPGVNTGELFF,TGCGCCAGCAGCTTGGTTCCAGGGGTAAACACCGGGGAGCTGTTTTTT
TRBJ1-2,TRBV5-1,NA,NA,16,CASSLAMTADAGGYTF,TGCGCCAGCAGCTTGGCTATGACAGCCGATGCGGGTGGCTACACCTTC
TRBJ2-5,TRBV11-2,NA,NA,13,CASSQGGAETQYF,TGTGCCAGCAGCCAGGGGGGCGCGGAGACCCAGTACTTC
TRBJ2-4,TRBV5-1,few,NA,14,CASSLDRLKNIQYF,TGCGCCAGCAGCTTAGACAGGCTCAAAAACATTCAGTACTTC
TRBJ1-5,TRBV10-3,NA,NA,15,CAISESRVSSQPQHF,TGTGCCATCAGTGAGTCCAGGGTATCGAGTCAGCCCCAGCATTTT
TRBJ2-1,TRBV7-2,many,NA,11,CASSFAIEQFF,TGTGCCAGCAGCTTCGCAATCGAGCAGTTCTTC
TRBJ1-6,TRBV2,many,NA,12,CAGQTDNSPLHF,TGTGCCGGTCAGACGGATAATTCACCCCTCCACTTT
TRBJ1-5,TRBV7-2,NA,TRBD1,17,CASSLLDRGVYNQPQHF,TGTGCCAGCAGCTTATTGGACAGGGGGGTGTATAATCAGCCCCAGCATTTT